This T cell receptor beta chain was identified in a study of blood T cell repertoires in COVID-19 (TCRdb year 2020). Turning to the overall study: Collaborator samples came from the United States, Italy and Spain and covered acute and convalescent phases of COVID-19. The material from the prospective study consisted of cDNA or gDNA derived from T cells, B-cell-depleted T cells, or PBMCs. The dataset comprised deeply sampled blood TCRbeta repertoires from subjects exposed to, actively infected with, or recovered from COVID-19. The repertoires were made available in a free public database intended to serve as a resource for research on the immune response to SARS-CoV-2. The samples were drawn from two sources: the first 160 participants of the ongoing ImmuneRACE study, and over 1,000 subjects contributed by 6 global collaborators. The sample metadata nearly always contained a de-identified subject ID, COVID-19 status, age in years and sex. HLA class I and class II types, where available, came from metadata supplied by the sample provider rather than from assay-based typing.

In regard to this clone: No cognate antigen has been identified for it. Per-base quality was not reported, and no clone a single base away is much larger than it.

Counted from cysteine to phenylalanine, this CDR3 has 13 amino acids. The sequence is cut down to CDR3 DNA, 39 bases in frame from base 1. Cut back by 2 bases and 3 bases, the V and J ends lie 8 bases apart. Based on the germline V gene, the CDR1 and CDR2 sequences are SGHDN and FVKESK. TCRbeta CDR3 regions were amplified from genomic DNA using the immunoSEQ Assay, a bias-controlled multiplex PCR. The study's own analysis went as follows. Nucleated cell counts per sample were estimated from amplification of reference gene primers within the assay. Sequence reads were collapsed and filtered to measure the absolute abundance of every unique TCRbeta CDR3 rearrangement. For each sample, productive Simpson clonality was calculated as the square root of Simpson's diversity index over productive rearrangements. TCRdb retrieved this table from immuneACCESS and kept in-frame rearrangements only. Not all clones are present; in checked studies, unresolved V genes account for under half, and no reason is known for the remainder. For V, J and clone size, that table is used; D and trimming come from the DNA. Within this sample are around 190,000 clones, with roughly 80% of them counted one time only. About 1.6% of the sample lies in the top ten.

The investigation overall reported the following: The amount of clinical and demographic metadata varied by source and participant and was provided uncurated.

Collaborating institutions collected whole blood in K2EDTA tubes following their own protocols. For TCRbeta analysis, collaborators shipped samples in one of three forms: frozen whole blood, isolated PBMCs, or DNA extracted from either of those sample types. This TCR came from a human donor in a cohort sampled during active COVID-19. Sequencing was performed on peripheral blood. The chain is made from TRBV14 and TRBJ2-7; the D gene is perhaps TRBD1, from 7 matching bases. Here is the DNA: TGTGCCAGCAGCCAACAGGGGGGCTACGAGCAGTACTTC. It is translated as CASSQQGGYEQYF.